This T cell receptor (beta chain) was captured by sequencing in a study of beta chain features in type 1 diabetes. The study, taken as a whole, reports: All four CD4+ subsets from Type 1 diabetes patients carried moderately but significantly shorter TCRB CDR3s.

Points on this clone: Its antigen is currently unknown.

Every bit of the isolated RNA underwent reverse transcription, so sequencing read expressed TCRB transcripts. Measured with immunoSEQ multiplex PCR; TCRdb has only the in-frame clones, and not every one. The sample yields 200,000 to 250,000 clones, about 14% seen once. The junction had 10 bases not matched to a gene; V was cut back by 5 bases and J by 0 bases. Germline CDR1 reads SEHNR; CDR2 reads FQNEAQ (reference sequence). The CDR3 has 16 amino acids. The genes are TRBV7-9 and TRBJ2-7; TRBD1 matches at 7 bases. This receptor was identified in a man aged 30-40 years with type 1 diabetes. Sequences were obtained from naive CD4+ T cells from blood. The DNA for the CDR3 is TGTGCCAGCAGCGCCAGAGGGGACAGAGCCTCCTACGAGCAGTACTTC. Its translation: CASSARGDRASYEQYF.